These 8 T cell receptor beta chains came from one sample sequenced in a study of shared clonotypes between healthy human individuals. The data were produced by immunoSEQ multiplex PCR, yet TCRdb's version contains in-frame clones alone and is incomplete. The data show roughly 2.2 million clones, 85% to 95% seen once. The sample taken for sequencing was naive CD4+ T cells from PBMCs. Sample subset: CD45RA+ positively selected. The receptors were sampled from a man younger than 30 in good health. Some clones in this sample may be carry-over from other donors' samples.

V is TRBV7-2 and J is TRBJ2-1; 10 nucleotides line up with TRBD1. CDR1 and CDR2 from the germline V gene are SGHTA and FQGNSA. V trimming: 5 bases; J trimming: 4 bases; junction bases outside the gene matches: 5. The CDR3 consists of 15 residues. The CDR3 here is CASSPPGQGYNEQFF. CDR3 bases: TGTGCCAGCAGCCCTCCGGGACAGGGGTACAATGAGCAGTTCTTC. Based on the CDR3 plus reference TRBV7-2 and TRBJ2-1, the full variable domain is GAGVSQSPSNKVTEKGKDVELRCDPISGHTALYWYRQSLGQGLEFLIYFQGNSAPDKSGLPSDRFSAERTGGSVSTLTIQRTQQEDSAVYLCASSPPGQGYNEQFFGPGTRLTVL.

The chain links TRBV18 to TRBJ2-7; possibly TRBD2 for D (6 bases). The CDR3 totals 16 residues. Trimming pared 3 bases from V and 7 bases from J, leaving 22 bases between. CDR1 and CDR2 (germline): KGHSH, LQKENI. The CDR3 region is CASSPAEGQVGREQYF. The CDR3 DNA sequence: TGTGCCAGCTCACCCGCCGAAGGACAAGTGGGGAGGGAGCAGTACTTC. Supplemented by reference TRBV18 and TRBJ2-7, the full variable domain reads NAGVMQNPRHLVRRRGQEARLRCSPMKGHSHVYWYRQLPEEGLKFMVYLQKENIIDESGMPKERFSAEFPKEGPSILRIQQVVRGDSAAYFCASSPAEGQVGREQYFGPGTRLTVT.

The chain couples TRBV5-1 to TRBJ2-5; TRBD2 is a possible D gene (6 bases). The CDR3 is 14 amino acids. V was pared by 4 bases and J by 9 bases, with 19 bases between. Germline V gene sequence: CDR1 SGHRS, CDR2 YFSETQ. The CDR3 nucleotides read TGCGCCAGCAGCACGGGGGAGCTCAACGGTGCCCAGTACTTC. Its protein product is CASSTGELNGAQYF.

The rearrangement uses TRBV28 and TRBJ2-7, with 10 bases that match TRBD2. This CDR3 has 14 amino acids. Trimming at V came to 2 bases and at J to 6 bases, leaving 4 bases not matched to a gene. The V gene's germline CDR1 is MDHEN and CDR2 SYDVKM. The CDR3 nucleotides are TGTGCCAGCAGTTTAGGGACTAGCGCGTTCGAGCAGTACTTC. This codes for CASSLGTSAFEQYF.

A word on this clone: Other DNA sequences in this specimen translate into the identical CDR3. The chain is built from TRBV5-1 and TRBJ2-5; no clear D gene. CDR1 is SGHRS and CDR2 is YFSETQ in the germline V gene. This CDR3 comprises 13 residues. Deletions cut 4 bases from V and 2 bases from J, with 9 bases between. The chain's CDR3 is CASSPTVQETQYF. As DNA, the CDR3 is TGCGCCAGCAGCCCTACGGTACAAGAGACCCAGTACTTC.

The count of this clone is one. The rearrangement links TRBV14 to TRBJ1-1, with D uncertain. From germline, CDR1 is SGHDN and CDR2 FVKESK. V was trimmed by 1 base and J by 2 bases, leaving 5 bases between them. The CDR3 is made up of 13 amino acids. CDR3 DNA: TGTGCCAGCAGCCAAGCTCCCAACACTGAAGCTTTCTTT. This sequence encodes CASSQAPNTEAFF. Combining the CDR3 with reference TRBV14 and TRBJ1-1 gives the whole variable domain EAGVTQFPSHSVIEKGQTVTLRCDPISGHDNLYWYRRVMGKEIKFLLHFVKESKQDESGMPNNRFLAERTGGTYSTLKVQPAELEDSGVYFCASSQAPNTEAFFGQGTRLTVV.

The chain carries TRBV6-1 and TRBJ1-5, with TRBD1 matching 9 bases. Germline loops: CDR1 MNHNS, CDR2 SASEGT. The V gene end was trimmed by 4 bases and the J gene end by 6 bases; junction bases not matched to a gene: 7. This CDR3 is built from 15 residues. Here the CDR3 DNA reads TGTGCCAGCAGTGGGACAGGGGATTTTGGTCAGCCCCAGCATTTT. Amino acids: CASSGTGDFGQPQHF.

The chain has TRBV27 and TRBJ2-2; D call uncertain. Germline loops: CDR1 MNHEY, CDR2 SMNVEV (reference sequence). V was pared by 2 bases and J by 7 bases, with 14 bases between. The CDR3 sequence is 15 residues long. CDR3: CASSLPELGIGELFF. The DNA for the CDR3 is TGTGCCAGCAGTTTACCTGAGTTAGGGATCGGGGAGCTGTTTTTT.